The entry below gives a single T cell receptor (beta chain) sequence along with its context. The target antigen is unknown. The V and J ends lost 1 base and 5 bases respectively, with 12 bases between them. The CDR3 consists of 15 residues. CDR1 is LNHNV, CDR2 YYDKDF, per germline (reference sequence). Original handling: For the immunoSEQ data, sequences were junction-only without quality scores, so filtering differed. Data came from immunoSEQ multiplex PCR; TCRdb stores just in-frame clones and leaves some out. D and trimming come from the DNA, and the V and J calls and clone size come from that table. The data show 800,000 to 950,000 clones, approximately 97% seen once. The data originate from a study of shared clonotypes between healthy human individuals. Positively selected for CCR7, the CD45RO-negative cells used as naive CD8 cells excluded terminally differentiated effector memory CD45RA+ cells.

General observations from the study: Only a few donors were included, so the genetic and exposure-history diversity represented was limited. The naive CD4 repertoires of a few donors were compared, and approximately 5% of clonotypes were shared.

This TCR derives from a man aged 25-45 years in good health. The chain carries TRBV15 and TRBJ1-5, with D possibly TRBD1 on 6 matching bases. Sequencing was done on a sample of naive CD8+ T cells sorted from blood. The CDR3 DNA follows: TGTGCCACCAGCAGAGTGGGGGGCGCAGATCAGCCCCAGCATTTT. This encodes CATSRVGGADQPQHF. Drawing the rest from reference TRBV15 and TRBJ1-5, the complete variable domain is DAMVIQNPRYQVTQFGKPVTLSCSQTLNHNVMYWYQQKSSQAPKLLFHYYDKDFNNEADTPDNFQSRRPNTSFCFLDIRSPGLGDTAMYLCATSRVGGADQPQHFGDGTRLSIL.